The subject of this entry is one TCR beta chain. Its specificity is unknown. This record comes from a study of PD-1 blockade in mismatch repair-deficient tumors. Whole-study results and caveats: Rapid post-treatment expansion, then contraction, generally preceding radiologic response, marked tumor-resident clones.

This CDR3 is 13 amino acids long. V was pared by 4 bases and J by 3 bases, with 7 bases between. Germline assignment: CDR1 MRHNA and CDR2 SNTAGT. Here immunoSEQ multiplex PCR was the method, and the copy in TCRdb shows in-frame clones only, minus some. The sample lists 15,000 to 20,000 clones, 84% occurring once. TCR sequencing covered a few patients who responded to pembrolizumab. This chain connects TRBV6-4 to TRBJ1-5; D not resolved. The sequences come from PBMCs, collected before pembrolizumab treatment. The TCR comes from an adult with mismatch repair-deficient cancer. This CDR3 reads CASSVSDNQPQHF. As DNA, the CDR3 is TGTGCCAGCAGTGTCTCGGACAATCAGCCCCAGCATTTT.